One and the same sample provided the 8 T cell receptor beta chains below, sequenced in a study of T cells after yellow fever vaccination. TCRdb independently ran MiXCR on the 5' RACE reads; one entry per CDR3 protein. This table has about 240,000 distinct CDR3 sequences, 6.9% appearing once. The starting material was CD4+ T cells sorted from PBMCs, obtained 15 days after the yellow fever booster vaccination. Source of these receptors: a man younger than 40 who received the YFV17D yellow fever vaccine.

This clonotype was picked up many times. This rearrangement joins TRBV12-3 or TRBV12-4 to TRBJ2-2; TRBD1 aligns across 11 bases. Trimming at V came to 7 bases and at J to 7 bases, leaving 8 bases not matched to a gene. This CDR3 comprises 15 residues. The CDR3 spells CASTGTGGIGGELFF. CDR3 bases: TGTGCCAGCACCGGGACAGGGGGTATTGGCGGGGAGCTGTTTTTT.

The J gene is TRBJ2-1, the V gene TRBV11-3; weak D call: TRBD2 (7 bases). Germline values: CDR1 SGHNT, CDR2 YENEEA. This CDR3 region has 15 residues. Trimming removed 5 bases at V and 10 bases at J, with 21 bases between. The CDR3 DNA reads TGTGCCAGCAGCCCCGGGGGGCTGGGCCCAAGCGAGCAGTTCTTC. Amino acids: CASSPGGLGPSEQFF.

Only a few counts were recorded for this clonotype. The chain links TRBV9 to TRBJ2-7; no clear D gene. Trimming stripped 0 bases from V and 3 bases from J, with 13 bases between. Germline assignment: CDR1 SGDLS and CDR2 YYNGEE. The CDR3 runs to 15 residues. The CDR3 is CASSVAQTPSYEQYF. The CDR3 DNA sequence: TGTGCCAGCAGCGTAGCTCAGACGCCGAGCTACGAGCAGTACTTC. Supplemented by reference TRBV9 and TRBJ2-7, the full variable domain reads DSGVTQTPKHLITATGQRVTLRCSPRSGDLSVYWYQQSLDQGLQFLIQYYNGEERAKGNILERFSAQQFPDLHSELNLSSLELGDSALYFCASSVAQTPSYEQYFGPGTRLTVT.

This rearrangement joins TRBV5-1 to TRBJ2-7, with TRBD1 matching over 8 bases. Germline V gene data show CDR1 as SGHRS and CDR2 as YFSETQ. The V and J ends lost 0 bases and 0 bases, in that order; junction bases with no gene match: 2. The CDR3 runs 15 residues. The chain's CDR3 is CASSLGRGPSYEQYF. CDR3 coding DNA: TGCGCCAGCAGCTTGGGCAGGGGGCCCTCCTACGAGCAGTACTTC. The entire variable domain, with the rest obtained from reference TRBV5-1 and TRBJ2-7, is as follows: KAGVTQTPRYLIKTRGQQVTLSCSPISGHRSVSWYQQTPGQGLQFLFEYFSETQRNKGNFPGRFSGRQFSNSRSEMNVSTLELGDSALYLCASSLGRGPSYEQYFGPGTRLTVT.

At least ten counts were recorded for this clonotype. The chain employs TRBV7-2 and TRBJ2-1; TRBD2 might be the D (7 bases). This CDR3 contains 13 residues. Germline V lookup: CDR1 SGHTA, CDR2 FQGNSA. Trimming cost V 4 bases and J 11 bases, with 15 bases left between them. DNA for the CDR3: TGTGCCAGCAGCTATTCGGCGGGGGCTAAGCAGTTCTTC. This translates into CASSYSAGAKQFF.

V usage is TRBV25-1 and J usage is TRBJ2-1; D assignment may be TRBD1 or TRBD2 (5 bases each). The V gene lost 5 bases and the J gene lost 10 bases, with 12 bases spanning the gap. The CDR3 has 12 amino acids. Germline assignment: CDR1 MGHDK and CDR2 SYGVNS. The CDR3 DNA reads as TGTGCCAGCAGTTGGGGACCCCGCGAGCAGTTCTTC. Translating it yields CASSWGPREQFF.

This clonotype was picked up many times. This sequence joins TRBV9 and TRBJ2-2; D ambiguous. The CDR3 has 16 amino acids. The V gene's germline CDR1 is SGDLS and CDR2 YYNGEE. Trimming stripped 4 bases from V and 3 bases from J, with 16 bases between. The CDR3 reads CASSKDAQADTGELFF. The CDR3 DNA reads TGTGCCAGCAGCAAAGACGCTCAGGCTGACACCGGGGAGCTGTTTTTT.

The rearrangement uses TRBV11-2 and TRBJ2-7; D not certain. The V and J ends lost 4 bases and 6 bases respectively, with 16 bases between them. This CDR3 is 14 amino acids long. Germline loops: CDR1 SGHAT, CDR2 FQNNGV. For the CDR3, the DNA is TGTGCCAGCAGCTCAGCGTCCGGCGTGACCGAGCAGTACTTC. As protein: CASSSASGVTEQYF.